This TCR beta chain was identified in a study of radiotherapy plus CTLA-4 blockade in lung cancer (dated by TCRdb to the late 2010s). Study-level background: Among the enrolled patients, about 19% had an objective response, and 31% reached disease control. The paper's findings and limits, for the study overall: Increased serum interferon-beta after radiation, together with early dynamic changes in blood T cell clones, were reported to be the strongest predictors of response. After treatment with radiotherapy and ipilimumab, TCR clones that originated in tumors expanded in peripheral blood.

Notes on this clone: Its cognate antigen has yet to be identified. No quality values exist for individual bases; no much larger clone is one base distant.

The library was produced with the immunoSEQ multiplex PCR assay. In its TCRdb copy, this immuneACCESS table keeps in-frame sequences only and misses some clones. Where compared with another copy, unresolved V genes explain less than half of these, and the others have no known cause. Counted in this sample were about 51,000 clones; approximately 80% of them appeared once. The ten top clones hold 2% to 2.5% of the sample. In this study, focal radiation therapy paired with CTLA-4 blockade (ipilimumab) was tested in patients who had chemo-refractory metastatic non-small-cell lung cancer. According to the germline V gene (reference sequence), CDR1 reads WNHNN and CDR2 reads SYGVQD. The CDR3, from cysteine to phenylalanine, totals 17 residues. The CDR3 DNA has 51 bases and is translated from base 1. V drops 7 bases and J drops 1 base, leaving 20 bases in between.

The rearranged chain carries TRBV10-1 and TRBJ1-3; the D segment could be TRBD1, given 6 matching bases. The sample consisted of peripheral blood, taken from a patient treated with radiotherapy plus ipilimumab. This TCR was recovered from a human donor with non-small cell lung cancer whose response to radiotherapy plus ipilimumab could not be evaluated. The CDR3 sequence is CASIDGGRGNSGNTIYF. In nucleotide form, the sequence is TGCGCCAGCATCGACGGCGGCAGGGGTAATTCTGGAAACACCATATATTTT.